This T cell receptor (beta chain) was sequenced during a study of response to subunit inactivated influenza vaccine. Findings of the study overall: Seasonal influenza vaccination, on each occasion, was suggested by the authors to recruit few new T cells.

Ten or more counts support this clonotype. Its antigen is as yet unknown. Germline values: CDR1 MNHEY, CDR2 SMNVEV (reference sequence). The germline V and J ends were trimmed by 3 bases and 1 base, with 6 bases remaining between them. CDR3 length equals 13 residues. TCRdb used MiXCR to reprocess the RT-PCR reads, holding one entry per CDR3 protein. In the table there are approximately 200,000 distinct CDR3 sequences, approximately 15% of which are singletons. The clonotype originates from a man aged 45-60 years who received an inactivated influenza vaccine. The chain recombines TRBV27 with TRBJ1-1; D gene uncertain. The sequenced sample was CD8+ T cells sorted from PBMCs, obtained 4 to 6 days after vaccination. The CDR3 is CASSFQRNTEAFF. In DNA form, the CDR3 reads TGTGCCAGCAGTTTCCAGCGGAACACTGAAGCTTTCTTT.